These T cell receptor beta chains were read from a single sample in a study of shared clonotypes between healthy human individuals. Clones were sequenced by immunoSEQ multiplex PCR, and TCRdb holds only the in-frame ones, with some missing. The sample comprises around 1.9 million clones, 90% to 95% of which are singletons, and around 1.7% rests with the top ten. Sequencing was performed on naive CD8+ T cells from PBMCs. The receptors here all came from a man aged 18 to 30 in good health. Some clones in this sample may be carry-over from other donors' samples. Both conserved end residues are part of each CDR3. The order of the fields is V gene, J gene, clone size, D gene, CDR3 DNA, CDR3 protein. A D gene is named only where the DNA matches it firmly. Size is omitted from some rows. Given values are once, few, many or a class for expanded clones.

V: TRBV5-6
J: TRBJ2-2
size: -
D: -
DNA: TGTGCCAGCAGCTGGGGCGGGACACCGAACACCGGGGAGCTGTTTTTT
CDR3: CASSWGGTPNTGELFF

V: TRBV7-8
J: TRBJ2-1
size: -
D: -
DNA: TGTGCCACCATAGACAGGCTAAACTACAATGAGCAGTTCTTC
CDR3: CATIDRLNYNEQFF

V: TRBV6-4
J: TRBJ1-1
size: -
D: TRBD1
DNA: TGTGCCAGCAGACAGGGGAACTCTGAAGCTTTCTTT
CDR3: CASRQGNSEAFF

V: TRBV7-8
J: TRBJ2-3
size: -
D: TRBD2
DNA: TGTGCCAGCAGCTCCCGACTAGCGGGAGTTGAAGATACGCAGTATTTT
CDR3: CASSSRLAGVEDTQYF

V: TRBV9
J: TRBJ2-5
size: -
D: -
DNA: TGTGCCAGCAGCCTTACAGGGACAACTCAAGAGACCCAGTACTTC
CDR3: CASSLTGTTQETQYF

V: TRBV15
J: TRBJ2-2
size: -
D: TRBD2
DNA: TGTGCCACCAGCAGAGAACGCGGGAGGAACACCGGGGAGCTGTTTTTT
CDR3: CATSRERGRNTGELFF

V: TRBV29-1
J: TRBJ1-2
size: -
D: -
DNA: TGCAGCGTTAGCTTGGACAGTTCCCTTTGGGGCTACACCTTC
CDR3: CSVSLDSSLWGYTF

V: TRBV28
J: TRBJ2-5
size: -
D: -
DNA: TGTGCCAGCAGATTCCGGGACCCACTCGACCAAGAGACCCAGTACTTC
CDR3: CASRFRDPLDQETQYF

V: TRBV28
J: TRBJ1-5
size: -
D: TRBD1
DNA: TGTGCCAGCAGTTTAAGGGGGCGAGGTGAGCCCCAGCATTTT
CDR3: CASSLRGRGEPQHF

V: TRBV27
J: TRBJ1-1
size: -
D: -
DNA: TGTGCCAGCAGTTTTGGGGGCTCGAACACTGAAGCTTTCTTT
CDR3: CASSFGGSNTEAFF

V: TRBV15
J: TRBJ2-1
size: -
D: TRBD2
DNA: TGTGCCACCAGCGACGGGACTAGCACAAACAATGAGCAGTTCTTC
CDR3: CATSDGTSTNNEQFF

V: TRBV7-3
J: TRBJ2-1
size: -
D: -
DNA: TGTGCCAGCAGCTTAATTAGGACCCCTAACAATGAGCAGTTCTTC
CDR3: CASSLIRTPNNEQFF

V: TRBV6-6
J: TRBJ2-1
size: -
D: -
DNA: TGTGCCAGCGGATCGGGGAGACCTAGTAGGTTCTTC
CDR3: CASGSGRPSRFF

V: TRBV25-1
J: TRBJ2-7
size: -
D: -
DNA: TGTGCCAGCAGTGCCTGGGTCTACGAGCAGTACTTC
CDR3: CASSAWVYEQYF

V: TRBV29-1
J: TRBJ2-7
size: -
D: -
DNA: TGCAGCGTTGAAGATCACGGGGGCGAGGGCGAGCAGTACTTC
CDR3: CSVEDHGGEGEQYF

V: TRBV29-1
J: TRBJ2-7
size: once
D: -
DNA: TGCAGCGTCCTCGTGGGGCCCGATGGTTACGAGCAGTACTTC
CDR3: CSVLVGPDGYEQYF

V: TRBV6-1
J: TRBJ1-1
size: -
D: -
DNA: TGTGCCAGCAGTGAAGAGGGCACCTATAACACTGAAGCTTTCTTT
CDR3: CASSEEGTYNTEAFF

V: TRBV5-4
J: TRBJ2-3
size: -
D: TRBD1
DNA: TGTGCCAGCAGCCCACAGGGGGGAGTGGGAGATACGCAGTATTTT
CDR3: CASSPQGGVGDTQYF

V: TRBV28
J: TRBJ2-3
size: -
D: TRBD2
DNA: TGTGCCAGCAGTCCCGGCGGGAGGGTATCAGATACGCAGTATTTT
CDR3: CASSPGGRVSDTQYF

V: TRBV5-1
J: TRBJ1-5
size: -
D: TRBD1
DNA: TGCGCCAGCAGCTTGGGCAGGGGGAATAGCAATCAGCCCCAGCATTTT
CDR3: CASSLGRGNSNQPQHF

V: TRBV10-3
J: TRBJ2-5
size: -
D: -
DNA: TGTGCCATCAGTGAGTCCAGGACCCCGGACAGCCAAGAGACCCAGTACTTC
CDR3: CAISESRTPDSQETQYF

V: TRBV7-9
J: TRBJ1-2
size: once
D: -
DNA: TGTGCCAGCAGCCCAGCCGGAAGGGGGGCACTCAGGAGTGGTTACACCTTC
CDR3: CASSPAGRGALRSGYTF

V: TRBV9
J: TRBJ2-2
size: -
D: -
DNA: TGTGCCAGCGGGGAGACCGGGGAGCTGTTTTTT
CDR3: CASGETGELFF